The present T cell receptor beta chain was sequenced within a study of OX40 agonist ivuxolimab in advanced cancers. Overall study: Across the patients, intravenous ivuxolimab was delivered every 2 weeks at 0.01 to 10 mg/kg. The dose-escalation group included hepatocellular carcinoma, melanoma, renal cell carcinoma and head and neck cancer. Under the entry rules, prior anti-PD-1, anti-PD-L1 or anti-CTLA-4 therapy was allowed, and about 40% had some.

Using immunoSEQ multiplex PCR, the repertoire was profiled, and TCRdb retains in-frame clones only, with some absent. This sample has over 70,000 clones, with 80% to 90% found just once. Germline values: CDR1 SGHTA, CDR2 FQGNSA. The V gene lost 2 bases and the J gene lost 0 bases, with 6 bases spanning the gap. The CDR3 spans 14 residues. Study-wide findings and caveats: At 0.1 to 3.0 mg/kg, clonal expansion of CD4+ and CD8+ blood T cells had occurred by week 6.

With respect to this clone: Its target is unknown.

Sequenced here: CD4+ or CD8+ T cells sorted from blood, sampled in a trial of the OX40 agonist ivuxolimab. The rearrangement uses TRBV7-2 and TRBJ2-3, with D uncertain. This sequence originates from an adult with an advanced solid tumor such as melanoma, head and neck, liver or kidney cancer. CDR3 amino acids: CASSLTASTDTQYF. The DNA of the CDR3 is TGTGCCAGCAGCTTAACTGCTAGCACAGATACGCAGTATTTT.